These 16 T cell receptor beta chains originate from one sample sequenced in a study of T-cell memory formation after mild COVID-19. From the 5' RACE reads, TCRdb called clonotypes with MiXCR, one entry per CDR3 protein. In the table there are about 500,000 distinct CDR3 sequences, around 20% of which are singletons. Sequenced input: PBMCs or a T cell subset sorted from them (not recorded which). The receptors shown here come from an adult woman who had mild COVID-19 (a few samples of this study predate the infection). Cell type and time point are not known.

The chain links TRBV24-1 to TRBJ1-4; 9 nucleotides align to TRBD1. CDR3 length equals 15 residues. J lost 5 bases, V lost 3 bases, and 3 bases had no gene match. The V gene's germline CDR1 is KGHDR and CDR2 SFDVKD. The CDR3 coding sequence is TGTGCCACCAGTGATGACAGGGGGAACAATGAAAAACTGTTTTTT. Translating it yields CATSDDRGNNEKLFF.

V usage is TRBV6-6 and J usage is TRBJ2-5, with D perhaps matching TRBD1 (5 bases). The length of the CDR3 is 14 residues. The germline V gene has CDR1 MNHNY and CDR2 SVGAGI (reference sequence). Trimming pared 2 bases from V and 1 base from J, leaving 8 bases between. The CDR3 protein is CASSYHRSQETQYF. The CDR3 coding sequence is TGTGCCAGCAGTTACCACAGGAGCCAAGAGACCCAGTACTTC.

This clonotype was detected only a few times. This chain links TRBV11-2 with TRBJ2-2; D not resolved. V lost 0 bases, J lost 6 bases, and 23 bases lay in between. There are 19 residues in the CDR3. Germline CDR1 SGHAT, CDR2 FQNNGV. Written as DNA, the CDR3 is TGTGCCAGCAGCTTAGATTCATTCCTAAACCACCCTAGGGCCGGGGAGCTGTTTTTT. It translates to CASSLDSFLNHPRAGELFF.

This clonotype was seen more than once but under ten times. The J gene is TRBJ2-1, the V gene TRBV10-3, with a tentative D call TRBD1 (6 bases). Germline V gene lookup returns CDR1 ENHRY and CDR2 SYGVKD. The CDR3 is 15 residues long. V was pared by 3 bases and J by 2 bases, with 11 bases between. This CDR3 is CAISDPGETYNEQFF. The CDR3 DNA follows: TGTGCCATCAGTGACCCAGGGGAAACCTACAATGAGCAGTTCTTC.

V usage is TRBV7-9 and J usage is TRBJ2-1; D is undetermined. There are 12 residues in the CDR3. V gave up 0 bases and J gave up 9 bases, with 6 bases separating them. Germline lookup yields CDR1 SEHNR and CDR2 FQNEAQ (reference sequence). CDR3 bases: TGTGCCAGCAGCTTAGCGACGGGTGAGCAGTTCTTC. Amino acids: CASSLATGEQFF.

The V call is TRBV12-3 or TRBV12-4, the J call TRBJ2-3; TRBD1 matches 12 bases. V trimming: 3 bases; J trimming: 3 bases; junction bases outside the gene matches: 10. This CDR3 region has 18 residues. The chain's CDR3 is CASSFLGTGGLRTDTQYF. The CDR3 nucleotides are TGTGCCAGCAGTTTTCTCGGGACAGGGGGCTTGAGGACAGATACGCAGTATTTT.

The rearrangement uses TRBV12-3 or TRBV12-4 and TRBJ2-7; 8 nucleotides line up with TRBD2. This CDR3 contains 14 residues. Losses at the gene ends were 6 bases for V and 3 bases for J; bases not matched to a gene: 7. CDR3 region: CASSHRGGGYEQYF. The CDR3 DNA reads TGTGCCAGCAGCCACCGGGGGGGAGGCTACGAGCAGTACTTC.

The table lists this clonotype with a few counts. The chain has TRBV20-1 and TRBJ1-5; 8 bases map to TRBD1. Germline V CDR1 and CDR2: DFQATT, SNEGSKA (reference sequence). This CDR3 has 14 amino acids. Trimming cost V 0 bases and J 6 bases; bases outside gene matches: 4. CDR3 sequence reads: CSARDGQGAQPQHF. The CDR3 DNA reads as TGCAGTGCTAGAGATGGGCAGGGGGCTCAGCCCCAGCATTTT.

In its sample, this clonotype was seen once. The gene calls are TRBV3-1 and TRBJ2-1, with TRBD2 matching over 11 bases. The CDR3 runs to 16 residues. Per the germline V gene, CDR1 is LGHDT and CDR2 is YNNKEL (reference sequence). V was pared by 1 base and J by 9 bases, with 8 bases of the junction left unmatched. The CDR3 region has the DNA TGTGCCAGCAGCCAAGTCGTAGCGGGGGGGAAGGGTGAGCAGTTCTTC. It codes for CASSQVVAGGKGEQFF.

This sequence joins TRBV24-1 and TRBJ1-2; D perhaps matches TRBD1 (5 bases). V shed 2 bases and J shed 5 bases, with 14 bases lying between them. This CDR3 has 15 residues. CDR1 and CDR2 from the germline V gene are KGHDR and SFDVKD. The CDR3 loop reads CATSDSGAGNYGYTF. The CDR3 bases are TGTGCCACCAGTGATTCTGGGGCGGGGAATTATGGCTACACCTTC.

This clonotype was seen a few times. V and J are TRBV20-1 and TRBJ2-7, with D tentatively TRBD1 (5 bases). Germline V gene sequence: CDR1 DFQATT, CDR2 SNEGSKA (reference sequence). Trimming left V 0 bases short and J 0 bases short, with 9 bases between. The CDR3 sequence is 14 residues long. CDR3 loop: CSARDQGASYEQYF. Here the CDR3 DNA reads TGCAGTGCTAGAGATCAAGGGGCCTCCTACGAGCAGTACTTC.

The chain recombines TRBV7-6 with TRBJ2-1; the D gene is possibly TRBD2 (6 bases). The V gene's germline CDR1 is SGHVS and CDR2 FNYEAQ. V was clipped by 1 base and J by 8 bases, with 18 bases between them. The CDR3 loop spans 16 amino acids. The CDR3 here is CASSLEVGDFQDEQFF. The CDR3 bases are TGTGCCAGCAGCTTAGAGGTTGGGGACTTCCAGGATGAGCAGTTCTTC.

There are many counts of this clonotype. The J gene is TRBJ1-1, the V gene TRBV7-9; D ambiguous. V shed 1 base and J shed 1 base, with 4 bases lying between them. This CDR3 contains 13 residues. The germline CDR1 and CDR2 sequences are SEHNR and FQNEAQ (reference sequence). The chain's CDR3 is CASSLGSNTEAFF. CDR3 DNA: TGTGCCAGCAGCTTAGGATCGAACACTGAAGCTTTCTTT.

Here the CDR3 DNA reads TGTGCCAGCAGTGAAAGGACCCTAGGAAGCAATGAGCAGTTCTTC. Its translation is CASSERTLGSNEQFF. The J gene is TRBJ2-1, the V gene TRBV2, with D hard to call. CDR1 and CDR2 (germline): SNHLY, FYNNEI. The CDR3 loop spans 15 amino acids. The ends were cut back, 2 bases at V and 6 bases at J, with 14 bases in the middle.

V usage is TRBV14 and J usage is TRBJ1-2; D might be TRBD1 (5 bases). Germline loops: CDR1 SGHDN, CDR2 FVKESK. The CDR3 is 14 residues long. The V end lost 3 bases, the J end lost 4 bases, and 12 bases lay between the germline ends. The CDR3 region has the DNA TGTGCCAGCAGCCAGGCTGGGGGAGGCTATGGCTACACCTTC. Encoded protein: CASSQAGGGYGYTF.

V gene TRBV15 combines with J gene TRBJ2-2, with 8 bases that match TRBD1. CDR3 length: 16 amino acids. Per germline, CDR1 LNHNV and CDR2 YYDKDF (reference sequence). The V and J ends lost 5 bases and 4 bases, in that order; junction bases with no gene match: 9. CDR3 bases: TGTGCCACCAGCCCAACCACAGGGGGGCCCACCGGGGAGCTGTTTTTT. It codes for CATSPTTGGPTGELFF.